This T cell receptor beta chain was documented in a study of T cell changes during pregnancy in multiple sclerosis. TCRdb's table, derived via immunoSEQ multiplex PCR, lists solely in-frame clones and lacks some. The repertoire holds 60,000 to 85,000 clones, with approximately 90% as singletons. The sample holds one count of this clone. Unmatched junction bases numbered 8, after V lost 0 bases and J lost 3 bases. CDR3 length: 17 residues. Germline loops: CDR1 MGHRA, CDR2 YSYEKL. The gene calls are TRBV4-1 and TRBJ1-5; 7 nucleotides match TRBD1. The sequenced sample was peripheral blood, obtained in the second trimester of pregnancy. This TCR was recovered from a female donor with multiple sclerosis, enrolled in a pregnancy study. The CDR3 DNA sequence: TGCGCCAGCAGCCAAGATTCCCGGGACAGCCTCAATCAGCCCCAGCATTTT. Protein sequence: CASSQDSRDSLNQPQHF.